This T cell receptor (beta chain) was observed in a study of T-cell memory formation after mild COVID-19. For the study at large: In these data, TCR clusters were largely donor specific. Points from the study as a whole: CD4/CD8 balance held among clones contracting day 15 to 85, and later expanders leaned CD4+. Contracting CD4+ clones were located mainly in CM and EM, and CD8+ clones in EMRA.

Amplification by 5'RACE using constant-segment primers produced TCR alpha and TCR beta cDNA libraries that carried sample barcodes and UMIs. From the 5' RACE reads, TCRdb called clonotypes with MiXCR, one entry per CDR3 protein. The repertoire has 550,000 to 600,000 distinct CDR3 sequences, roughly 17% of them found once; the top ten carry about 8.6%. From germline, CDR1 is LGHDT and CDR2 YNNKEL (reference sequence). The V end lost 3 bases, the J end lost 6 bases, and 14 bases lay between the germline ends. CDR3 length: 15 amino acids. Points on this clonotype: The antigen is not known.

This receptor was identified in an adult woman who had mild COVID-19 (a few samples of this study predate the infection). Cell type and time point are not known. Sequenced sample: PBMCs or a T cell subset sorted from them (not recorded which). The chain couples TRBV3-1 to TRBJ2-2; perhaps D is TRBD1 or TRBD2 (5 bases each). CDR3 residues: CASSHFWDGAGELFF. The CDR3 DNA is TGTGCCAGCAGCCATTTCTGGGACGGGGCCGGGGAGCTGTTTTTT.